Listed below are T cell receptor beta chains from one sample, sequenced in a study of T cells in localized non-small cell lung cancer. Some clones are missing from TCRdb's copy, which holds only in-frame ones; the method was immunoSEQ multiplex PCR. The data show roughly 26,000 clones, approximately 86% seen once. Source: peripheral blood, taken before any cancer treatment. The receptors derive from a female donor of 60 years or more with stage II squamous cell lung carcinoma. Each CDR3 is given with its conserved first and last residue. The D gene is left open where the match is weak. The size entry is marked missing in some rows and otherwise reads once, few, many or a size class.

clone size: once
CDR3 length: 15
J gene: TRBJ1-6
V gene: TRBV7-9
D gene: -
CDR3 DNA: TGTGCCAGCAGCTTAGAATGGGGGGGTAATTCACCCCTCCACTTT
CDR3 protein: CASSLEWGGNSPLHF

clone size: -
CDR3 length: 13
J gene: TRBJ1-4
V gene: TRBV2
D gene: -
CDR3 DNA: TGTGCCAGCAGTGAAGCAGTGAATGAAAAACTGTTTTTT
CDR3 protein: CASSEAVNEKLFF

clone size: -
CDR3 length: 13
J gene: TRBJ2-3
V gene: TRBV10-1
D gene: TRBD2
CDR3 DNA: TGCGCCAGCAGTTCTAGCGGAGAGGGTACGCAGTATTTT
CDR3 protein: CASSSSGEGTQYF

clone size: -
CDR3 length: 16
J gene: TRBJ1-6
V gene: TRBV9
D gene: -
CDR3 DNA: TGTGCCAGCAGCGCCCACAGGGACTCCTATAATTCACCCCTCCACTTT
CDR3 protein: CASSAHRDSYNSPLHF

clone size: -
CDR3 length: 17
J gene: TRBJ1-1
V gene: TRBV5-6
D gene: -
CDR3 DNA: TGTGCCAGCAGCTTGGGTGTCAAGGTTAAGTTGAACACTGAAGCTTTCTTT
CDR3 protein: CASSLGVKVKLNTEAFF

clone size: -
CDR3 length: 14
J gene: TRBJ1-1
V gene: TRBV5-1
D gene: -
CDR3 DNA: TGCGCCAGCAGCTTGGCCTCGGGCGGGACTGAAGCTTTCTTT
CDR3 protein: CASSLASGGTEAFF

clone size: -
CDR3 length: 14
J gene: TRBJ2-5
V gene: TRBV4-2
D gene: -
CDR3 DNA: TGTGCCAGCAGCCAAGATTATGGATTCGAGACCCAGTACTTC
CDR3 protein: CASSQDYGFETQYF

clone size: few
CDR3 length: 12
J gene: TRBJ1-1
V gene: TRBV30
D gene: -
CDR3 DNA: TGTGCCGCCGGGACCCCGGGATTTGAAGCTTTCTTT
CDR3 protein: CAAGTPGFEAFF

clone size: -
CDR3 length: 12
J gene: TRBJ1-1
V gene: TRBV23-1
D gene: -
CDR3 DNA: TGCGCCAGCATTCCGGTGAACACTGAAGCTTTCTTT
CDR3 protein: CASIPVNTEAFF

clone size: -
CDR3 length: 15
J gene: TRBJ1-1
V gene: TRBV6-1
D gene: -
CDR3 DNA: TGTGCCAGCAGTGCGGACAGAGCAGTGAACACTGAAGCTTTCTTT
CDR3 protein: CASSADRAVNTEAFF

clone size: -
CDR3 length: 16
J gene: TRBJ2-7
V gene: TRBV9
D gene: -
CDR3 DNA: TGTGCCAGCAGCGTAGCGGGGGGGGGACAGGGCAGGGAGCAGTACTTC
CDR3 protein: CASSVAGGGQGREQYF

clone size: -
CDR3 length: 17
J gene: TRBJ2-1
V gene: TRBV11-1
D gene: TRBD2
CDR3 DNA: TGTGCCAGCAGCGCGCGGGTATTACGCGGGGGGGCCGATGAGCAGTTCTTC
CDR3 protein: CASSARVLRGGADEQFF

clone size: -
CDR3 length: 13
J gene: TRBJ1-2
V gene: TRBV2
D gene: TRBD1
CDR3 DNA: TGTGCCAGCAGTGGGACAGGAGGCTATGGCTACACCTTC
CDR3 protein: CASSGTGGYGYTF

clone size: -
CDR3 length: 15
J gene: TRBJ2-2
V gene: TRBV19
D gene: -
CDR3 DNA: TGTGCCAGTAGAAAGGGGGAGGGCCGTGACGGGGAGCTGTTTTTT
CDR3 protein: CASRKGEGRDGELFF

clone size: -
CDR3 length: 13
J gene: TRBJ2-2
V gene: TRBV7-9
D gene: -
CDR3 DNA: TGTGCCAGCAAATTAGGGGGATCCGGGGAGCTGTTTTTT
CDR3 protein: CASKLGGSGELFF

clone size: -
CDR3 length: 12
J gene: TRBJ1-1
V gene: TRBV2
D gene: TRBD1
CDR3 DNA: TGTGCCAGCGGGGGACTCAGACAGGGTGCTTTCTTT
CDR3 protein: CASGGLRQGAFF

clone size: -
CDR3 length: 16
J gene: TRBJ2-5
V gene: TRBV6-1
D gene: TRBD2
CDR3 DNA: TGTGCCAGCAGGGAAGGACTAGCGGGAGGAGGCGAGACCCAGTACTTC
CDR3 protein: CASREGLAGGGETQYF

clone size: -
CDR3 length: 15
J gene: TRBJ2-1
V gene: TRBV5-1
D gene: TRBD1
CDR3 DNA: TGCGCCAGCAGCTTGGCCGGACAGGGAATTAACGAGCAGTTCTTC
CDR3 protein: CASSLAGQGINEQFF

clone size: once
CDR3 length: 14
J gene: TRBJ1-5
V gene: TRBV2
D gene: -
CDR3 DNA: TGTGCCAGCAGCGAGGGCCGGTCCAACCAGCCCCAGCATTTT
CDR3 protein: CASSEGRSNQPQHF

clone size: -
CDR3 length: 16
J gene: TRBJ1-1
V gene: TRBV19
D gene: -
CDR3 DNA: TGTGCCAGTAGCCATACCCTTACAGGGAAGGTCACTGAAGCTTTCTTT
CDR3 protein: CASSHTLTGKVTEAFF

clone size: once
CDR3 length: 11
J gene: TRBJ2-2
V gene: TRBV30
D gene: -
CDR3 DNA: TGTGCCTGGAGCGCCCTAGGGGAGCTGTTTTTT
CDR3 protein: CAWSALGELFF

clone size: -
CDR3 length: 13
J gene: TRBJ2-7
V gene: TRBV7-9
D gene: -
CDR3 DNA: TGTGCCAGCAGCTCGGACAGCCTGGGCGAGCAGTACTTC
CDR3 protein: CASSSDSLGEQYF

clone size: few
CDR3 length: 13
J gene: TRBJ1-2
V gene: TRBV5-1
D gene: TRBD1
CDR3 DNA: TGCGCCAGCAGCCCGGACAGGAATGAGGGCTACACCTTC
CDR3 protein: CASSPDRNEGYTF

clone size: few
CDR3 length: 14
J gene: TRBJ1-3
V gene: TRBV7-2
D gene: TRBD1
CDR3 DNA: TGTGCCAGCAGCTTAGGCGGGACAGTTAACACCATATATTTT
CDR3 protein: CASSLGGTVNTIYF

clone size: -
CDR3 length: 15
J gene: TRBJ2-2
V gene: TRBV2
D gene: TRBD2
CDR3 DNA: TGTGCCAGCAGTGCGGGACTAGCGTACACCGGGGAGCTGTTTTTT
CDR3 protein: CASSAGLAYTGELFF

clone size: -
CDR3 length: 15
J gene: TRBJ2-1
V gene: TRBV7-2
D gene: TRBD2
CDR3 DNA: TGTGCCAGCAGATCTAGCGGGTCCTCCTACAATGAGCAGTTCTTC
CDR3 protein: CASRSSGSSYNEQFF

clone size: -
CDR3 length: 13
J gene: TRBJ1-5
V gene: TRBV18
D gene: -
CDR3 DNA: TGTGCCAGCTCACTTAGCCGGGATCAGCCCCAGCATTTT
CDR3 protein: CASSLSRDQPQHF

clone size: -
CDR3 length: 18
J gene: TRBJ2-2
V gene: TRBV4-3
D gene: TRBD1
CDR3 DNA: TGCGCCAGCAGCCCCTCATATGGACAGGGGTCAAACACCGGGGAGCTGTTTTTT
CDR3 protein: CASSPSYGQGSNTGELFF

clone size: -
CDR3 length: 15
J gene: TRBJ2-1
V gene: TRBV5-6
D gene: TRBD1
CDR3 DNA: TGTGCCAGCACCTACGGGACAGGGGTCTACAATGAGCAGTTCTTC
CDR3 protein: CASTYGTGVYNEQFF

clone size: -
CDR3 length: 12
J gene: TRBJ2-3
V gene: TRBV5-1
D gene: -
CDR3 DNA: TGCGCCAGCAGCTTCAGGGACGATACGCAGTATTTT
CDR3 protein: CASSFRDDTQYF

clone size: -
CDR3 length: 16
J gene: TRBJ1-1
V gene: TRBV28
D gene: TRBD1
CDR3 DNA: TGTGCCAGCAGCCCCGGAGACAGGGTGGTGAACACTGAAGCTTTCTTT
CDR3 protein: CASSPGDRVVNTEAFF

clone size: -
CDR3 length: 15
J gene: TRBJ2-1
V gene: TRBV6-4
D gene: TRBD1
CDR3 DNA: TGTGCCAGCAGTCCCGGACAGGGAGGCCGCGATGAGCAGTTCTTC
CDR3 protein: CASSPGQGGRDEQFF

clone size: -
CDR3 length: 15
J gene: TRBJ1-5
V gene: TRBV7-2
D gene: -
CDR3 DNA: TGTGCCAGCAGCCGCTGGCAGGGCTTGAATCAGCCCCAGCATTTT
CDR3 protein: CASSRWQGLNQPQHF

clone size: -
CDR3 length: 16
J gene: TRBJ1-6
V gene: TRBV5-4
D gene: TRBD1
CDR3 DNA: TGTGCCAGCAGCCCAGGGGGTAGCTCCTATAATTCACCCCTCCACTTT
CDR3 protein: CASSPGGSSYNSPLHF

clone size: once
CDR3 length: 15
J gene: TRBJ2-1
V gene: TRBV19
D gene: TRBD1
CDR3 DNA: TGTGCCAGTAGTATTCCCGGACAGGGGTACGATGAGCAGTTCTTC
CDR3 protein: CASSIPGQGYDEQFF

clone size: -
CDR3 length: 17
J gene: TRBJ1-2
V gene: TRBV13
D gene: -
CDR3 DNA: TGTGCCAGCAGCTTAAAACGGATACAGTTTGATAACTATGGCTACACCTTC
CDR3 protein: CASSLKRIQFDNYGYTF

clone size: -
CDR3 length: 14
J gene: TRBJ1-2
V gene: TRBV19
D gene: -
CDR3 DNA: TGTGCCAGTAGTCCTGGGGCCCGAGTCTATGGCTACACCTTC
CDR3 protein: CASSPGARVYGYTF

clone size: -
CDR3 length: 17
J gene: TRBJ2-3
V gene: TRBV28
D gene: TRBD2
CDR3 DNA: TGTGCCAGCGTCACCTTCGGACTAGCGGGAGTAGCGGATACGCAGTATTTT
CDR3 protein: CASVTFGLAGVADTQYF

clone size: -
CDR3 length: 15
J gene: TRBJ2-5
V gene: TRBV30
D gene: TRBD1
CDR3 DNA: TGTGCCTGGAGTACAGGACAGGGTATTGGGGAGACCCAGTACTTC
CDR3 protein: CAWSTGQGIGETQYF

clone size: -
CDR3 length: 15
J gene: TRBJ1-1
V gene: TRBV11-2
D gene: TRBD1
CDR3 DNA: TGTGCCAGCAGCTTAGAGGGGCAGGGGGGGACTGAAGCTTTCTTT
CDR3 protein: CASSLEGQGGTEAFF

clone size: -
CDR3 length: 12
J gene: TRBJ1-2
V gene: TRBV6-6
D gene: -
CDR3 DNA: TGTGCCAGCAGAGCCGGGAGCTATGGCTACACCTTC
CDR3 protein: CASRAGSYGYTF

clone size: -
CDR3 length: 14
J gene: TRBJ1-4
V gene: TRBV27
D gene: TRBD1
CDR3 DNA: TGTGCCAGCAGGTCCGGGACAGGGGGTGAAAAACTGTTTTTT
CDR3 protein: CASRSGTGGEKLFF

clone size: -
CDR3 length: 13
J gene: TRBJ1-5
V gene: TRBV6-6
D gene: -
CDR3 DNA: TGTGCCAGCAGTCTGGAAAGCAATCAGCCCCAGCATTTT
CDR3 protein: CASSLESNQPQHF

clone size: -
CDR3 length: 14
J gene: TRBJ2-5
V gene: TRBV19
D gene: -
CDR3 DNA: TGTGCCAGTAGTATAGGGGCTGGTTGGGAGACCCAGTACTTC
CDR3 protein: CASSIGAGWETQYF

clone size: -
CDR3 length: 14
J gene: TRBJ2-7
V gene: TRBV28
D gene: -
CDR3 DNA: TGTGCCAGCAACCCGAACCAGTTTACCTACGAGCAGTACTTC
CDR3 protein: CASNPNQFTYEQYF

clone size: -
CDR3 length: 12
J gene: TRBJ2-7
V gene: TRBV9
D gene: -
CDR3 DNA: TGTGCCCCCCACCGGCAGTCCTACGAGCAGTACTTC
CDR3 protein: CAPHRQSYEQYF

clone size: -
CDR3 length: 15
J gene: TRBJ2-6
V gene: TRBV7-8
D gene: -
CDR3 DNA: TGTGCCAGCAGCAACCCCCGGGCGGGGGCCAACGTCCTGACTTTC
CDR3 protein: CASSNPRAGANVLTF

clone size: once
CDR3 length: 16
J gene: TRBJ2-6
V gene: TRBV19
D gene: TRBD1
CDR3 DNA: TGTGCCAGTAGTCCATCAGGGGGCACTGGGGCCAACGTCCTGACTTTC
CDR3 protein: CASSPSGGTGANVLTF

clone size: -
CDR3 length: 14
J gene: TRBJ2-2
V gene: TRBV5-6
D gene: -
CDR3 DNA: TGTGCCAGCAGCTCCCTGTCGGCGACCGGGGAGCTGTTTTTT
CDR3 protein: CASSSLSATGELFF

clone size: -
CDR3 length: 14
J gene: TRBJ2-7
V gene: TRBV28
D gene: TRBD1
CDR3 DNA: TGTGCCAGCAGTTCCTCGGGACAGACCTACGAGCAGTACTTC
CDR3 protein: CASSSSGQTYEQYF

clone size: -
CDR3 length: 14
J gene: TRBJ1-5
V gene: TRBV5-1
D gene: -
CDR3 DNA: TGCGCCAGCAGCTCCGGACAGCCGGGACAGCCCCAGCATTTT
CDR3 protein: CASSSGQPGQPQHF

clone size: -
CDR3 length: 16
J gene: TRBJ2-6
V gene: TRBV18
D gene: -
CDR3 DNA: TGTGCCAGCTCACCACAACGGGTATACGGGGCCAACGTCCTGACTTTC
CDR3 protein: CASSPQRVYGANVLTF

clone size: once
CDR3 length: 11
J gene: TRBJ1-4
V gene: TRBV20-1
D gene: -
CDR3 DNA: TGCAGTGCTAGAGGTGGTGAAAAACTGTTTTTT
CDR3 protein: CSARGGEKLFF

clone size: -
CDR3 length: 14
J gene: TRBJ2-5
V gene: TRBV5-1
D gene: -
CDR3 DNA: TGCGCCAGCAGCTTGGCCACCGTGAGGGAGACCCAGTACTTC
CDR3 protein: CASSLATVRETQYF